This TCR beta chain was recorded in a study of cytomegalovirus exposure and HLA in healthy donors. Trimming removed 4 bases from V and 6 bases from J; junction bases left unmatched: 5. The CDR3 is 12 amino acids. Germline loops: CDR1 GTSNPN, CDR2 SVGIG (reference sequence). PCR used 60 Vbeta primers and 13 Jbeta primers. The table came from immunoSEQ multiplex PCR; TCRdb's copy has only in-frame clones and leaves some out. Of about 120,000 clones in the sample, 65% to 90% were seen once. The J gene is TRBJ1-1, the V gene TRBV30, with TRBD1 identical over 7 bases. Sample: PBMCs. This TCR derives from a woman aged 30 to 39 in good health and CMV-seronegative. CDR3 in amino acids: CAWTQGSAEAFF. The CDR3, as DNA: TGTGCCTGGACACAGGGGAGTGCTGAAGCTTTCTTT.